The clone carrying this TCR beta chain came up a few times. This sample is part of a study of blood T cell repertoires in COVID-19. Study-wide context: Samples came from the United States, Italy and Spain, spanning acute and convalescent COVID-19. PBMCs, B-cell-depleted T cells, or T cells provided the cDNA or gDNA that made up the material.

V was clipped by 4 bases and J by 5 bases; unmatched bases: 8. Per the germline V gene, CDR1 is MNHEY and CDR2 is SMNVEV (reference sequence). This CDR3 contains 14 residues. Followed over time, Seattle patients had been enrolled while infection was active. Authors' methods: Reference gene primer amplification gave nucleated cell count estimates. Sequencing used immunoSEQ multiplex PCR; TCRdb keeps in-frame clones, though not all of them. V and J calls and clone size are given by that table; D and trimming were obtained from the DNA. The sample consists of roughly 340,000 clones, roughly 90% of them appearing once.

The source of this sequence is a woman under 40 with COVID-19, enrolled during active disease. The chain links TRBV27 to TRBJ2-7, with TRBD1 matching 7 bases. The sample was peripheral blood. This CDR3 is CASSSLTGSHEQYV. DNA for the CDR3: TGTGCCAGCAGTTCCCTGACAGGGTCCCACGAGCAGTACGTC.